Below, 30 T cell receptor beta chains from the same sample are listed, as sequenced in a study of control samples from healthy donors and cancer patients. The data were produced by immunoSEQ multiplex PCR, yet TCRdb's version contains in-frame clones alone and is incomplete. The table shows tens of thousands of clones, with 70% to 90% occurring only once. The sample consisted of PBMCs. These receptors were taken from a woman in her fifties or sixties with head and neck cancer.

The chain carries TRBV12-3 or TRBV12-4 and TRBJ2-7; D is uncertain. The length of the CDR3 is 12 residues. V was trimmed by 6 bases and J by 1 base, leaving 7 bases between them. CDR3: CASRLDSYEQYF. DNA of the CDR3: TGTGCCAGCAGGCTAGATTCCTACGAGCAGTACTTC.

V usage is TRBV2 and J usage is TRBJ2-2; D possibly corresponds to TRBD2 (6 bases). This CDR3 comprises 15 residues. From germline, CDR1 is SNHLY and CDR2 FYNNEI. Trimming took off 7 bases at V and 1 base at J, with 13 bases between the two ends. DNA for the CDR3: TGTGCCAGCATCTTGACAGCGGGGAACACCGGGGAGCTGTTTTTT. It encodes CASILTAGNTGELFF.

This clone was observed once. The J gene is TRBJ2-7, the V gene TRBV18, with TRBD1 matching 10 bases. Unmatched junction bases numbered 4, after V lost 4 bases and J lost 1 base. The germline CDR1 and CDR2 sequences are KGHSH and LQKENI. This CDR3 spans 15 amino acids. The CDR3 nucleotides are TGTGCCAGCTCACAGAGACAGGGGGCTTCCTACGAGCAGTACTTC. Protein sequence: CASSQRQGASYEQYF.

This chain uses TRBV6-6 with TRBJ1-1; no firm D call. The CDR3 totals 15 residues. Trimming stripped 0 bases from V and 1 base from J, with 9 bases between. Germline V gene data show CDR1 as MNHNY and CDR2 as SVGAGI (reference sequence). The CDR3 DNA reads as TGTGCCAGCAGTTACTCCATGGGAGGGAACACTGAAGCTTTCTTT. Its translation: CASSYSMGGNTEAFF.

The V gene is TRBV6-5, the J gene TRBJ1-6; D unresolved. The CDR3 runs to 15 residues. V was trimmed by 2 bases and J by 10 bases, leaving 15 bases between them. The germline gives CDR1 MNHEY, CDR2 SVGAGI. CDR3 sequence reads: CASSYEGGPGSPLHF. The CDR3 DNA follows: TGTGCCAGCAGTTACGAAGGAGGGCCGGGATCACCCCTCCACTTT.

The chain joins TRBV6-2 or TRBV6-3 to TRBJ1-1, with 7 bases lining up with TRBD1. Looked up from germline, CDR1 is MNHEY and CDR2 is SVGEGT. V lost 4 bases and J lost 6; bases outside the gene matches: 11. This CDR3 comprises 15 residues. CDR3 coding DNA: TGTGCCAGCAGTTCTGAAAGACAGGGCGGGTCTGAAGCTTTCTTT. Translated, it gives CASSSERQGGSEAFF.

This chain joins TRBV5-6 and TRBJ1-2; TRBD1 matches 9 bases. Germline loops: CDR1 SGHDT, CDR2 YYEEEE. CDR3 size: 15 residues. J lost 4 bases, V lost 3 bases, and 7 bases had no gene match. CDR3 region: CASSSYRGRSYGYTF. The CDR3 DNA reads TGTGCCAGCAGCTCATACAGGGGGCGAAGCTATGGCTACACCTTC.

The rearrangement uses TRBV5-4 and TRBJ2-1; 8 nucleotides agree with TRBD1. This CDR3 spans 12 amino acids. Germline values: CDR1 SGHNT, CDR2 YYREEE (reference sequence). Losses at the gene ends were 4 bases for V and 10 bases for J; bases not matched to a gene: 4. CDR3 nucleotides: TGTGCCAGCAGCCCAGGGACAGGAGAGCAGTTCTTC. Protein product: CASSPGTGEQFF.

The rearrangement joins TRBV4-3 to TRBJ2-1, with 7 bases identical to TRBD2. The CDR3 extends over 15 amino acids. Germline V gene sequence: CDR1 LGHNA, CDR2 YSLEER. The ends lost 4 bases at V and 0 bases at J; junction bases unmatched: 3. The CDR3 region is CASSLGGSSYNEQFF. The CDR3 region has the DNA TGCGCCAGCAGCCTGGGCGGGAGCTCCTACAATGAGCAGTTCTTC.

The chain links TRBV4-3 to TRBJ1-4, with 10 positions matching TRBD1. Germline CDR1 reads LGHNA; CDR2 reads YSLEER. This CDR3 spans 18 amino acids. The J segment lost 1 base and the V segment lost 1 base, leaving 6 bases of the junction unmatched. The CDR3 DNA reads TGCGCCAGCAGCCAAGTAATGGGACAGGGGATAACTAATGAAAAACTGTTTTTT. This codes for CASSQVMGQGITNEKLFF.

As regards this clone: The junction departs from the called germline gene at one end, perhaps through a read error. This rearrangement joins TRBV7-7 to TRBJ2-5; 7 positions agree with TRBD1. This CDR3 has 13 amino acids. Germline-derived CDR1 and CDR2 are SSHAT and FNYEAQ (reference sequence). CDR3 in DNA: TGTGCTAGCAGCTTGGGACAGCAAGAGACCCAGTACTTC. Translated: CASSLGQQETQYF.

This chain uses TRBV29-1 with TRBJ1-4; weak D call: TRBD1 (6 bases). CDR3 length: 13 amino acids. V lost 5 bases, J lost 6 bases, and 13 bases lay in between. The germline V gene encodes CDR1 SQVTM and CDR2 ANQGSEA. The CDR3 spells CSVKTGGHEKLFF. As DNA, the CDR3 is TGCAGCGTTAAGACGGGGGGGCATGAAAAACTGTTTTTT. Full variable domain (remainder filled in from reference TRBV29-1 and TRBJ1-4): SAVISQKPSRDICQRGTSLTIQCQVDSQVTMMFWYRQQPGQSLTLIATANQGSEATYESGFVIDKFPISRPNLTFSTLTVSNMSPEDSSIYLCSVKTGGHEKLFFGSGTQLSVL.

The gene calls are TRBV19 and TRBJ2-2; TRBD2 matches at 11 bases. J lost 7 bases, V lost 9 bases, and 13 bases had no gene match. The CDR3 totals 16 residues. CDR1 is LNHDA, CDR2 SQIVND, per germline (reference sequence). The CDR3 reads CARHRGGTSGGGELFF. The CDR3, as DNA: TGTGCCAGGCACCGGGGGGGGACTAGCGGCGGCGGGGAGCTGTTTTTT.

This clone is labeled as medium-sized. The rearrangement joins TRBV19 to TRBJ1-5, with 7 bases aligning to TRBD1. After removal of 0 bases from V and 6 bases from J, the junction contained 5 bases not matched to a gene. From germline, CDR1 is LNHDA and CDR2 SQIVND (reference sequence). This CDR3 is 15 amino acids long. CDR3 nucleotides: TGTGCCAGTAGTATAGATCGACAGGGAGGTCAGCCCCAGCATTTT. This gives the protein CASSIDRQGGQPQHF.

The chain recombines TRBV27 with TRBJ1-5, with 8 bases aligning to TRBD1. V shed 2 bases and J 1 base; nucleotides not matched to a gene: 10. CDR1 is MNHEY, CDR2 SMNVEV, per germline (reference sequence). The CDR3 contains 18 residues. The CDR3 DNA follows: TGTGCCAGCAGTTTAGTATTTGATACAGGGGGAAGCAATCAGCCCCAGCATTTT. Amino acid sequence: CASSLVFDTGGSNQPQHF.

The chain joins TRBV2 to TRBJ2-3; D uncertain. CDR3 length: 14 residues. V lost 6 bases and J 2 bases, leaving 12 bases between the germline ends. Germline V gene sequence: CDR1 SNHLY, CDR2 FYNNEI. The CDR3 loop is CASSFDHYTDTQYF. The CDR3 DNA is TGTGCCAGCAGCTTTGACCACTACACAGATACGCAGTATTTT.

The gene calls are TRBV18 and TRBJ2-1; 7 bases fit TRBD1. J was trimmed by 4 bases and V by 0 bases; bases with no gene match: 3. Germline CDR1 reads KGHSH; CDR2 reads LQKENI. The CDR3 consists of 15 residues. This CDR3 reads CASSPPVQGYNEQFF. The CDR3 DNA reads TGTGCCAGCTCACCACCGGTACAGGGGTACAATGAGCAGTTCTTC. The full variable domain, with the rest looked up from reference TRBV18 and TRBJ2-1, is NAGVMQNPRHLVRRRGQEARLRCSPMKGHSHVYWYRQLPEEGLKFMVYLQKENIIDESGMPKERFSAEFPKEGPSILRIQQVVRGDSAAYFCASSPPVQGYNEQFFGPGTRLTVL.

This chain links TRBV7-2 with TRBJ2-1, with 11 bases aligning to TRBD2. The V gene's germline CDR1 is SGHTA and CDR2 FQGNSA. There are 16 residues in the CDR3. The ends lost 4 bases at V and 4 bases at J; junction bases unmatched: 6. The CDR3 bases are TGTGCCAGCAGCTCCAGACTAGCGGGAAATTACAATGAGCAGTTCTTC. This codes for CASSSRLAGNYNEQFF.

V and J are TRBV5-1 and TRBJ2-7; TRBD1 might be the D (5 bases). The ends were cut back, 0 bases at V and 3 bases at J, with 7 bases in the middle. Looked up from germline, CDR1 is SGHRS and CDR2 is YFSETQ. The CDR3 covers 13 residues. The CDR3 loop is CASSLEGNYEQYF. The CDR3 nucleotides read TGCGCCAGCAGCTTGGAGGGGAACTACGAGCAGTACTTC.

As to this clone: A junction boundary mismatches the germline segment, possibly from a read error. The gene calls are TRBV7-7 and TRBJ2-1; the match to TRBD2 covers 9 bases. The CDR3 totals 17 residues. In germline, CDR1 is SSHAT, CDR2 FNYEAQ (reference sequence). This CDR3 is CASSLGEWREGYNEQFF. The CDR3, as DNA: TGTGCTAGCAGCTTAGGGGAATGGCGGGAGGGGTACAATGAGCAGTTCTTC.

The chain couples TRBV5-1 to TRBJ1-3, with no clear D. This CDR3 is built from 15 residues. The germline V gene encodes CDR1 SGHRS and CDR2 YFSETQ. Trimming left V 0 bases short and J 3 bases short, with 10 bases between. The CDR3 loop reads CASSLGQDFGNTIYF. CDR3 sequence (DNA): TGCGCCAGCAGCTTGGGACAAGACTTTGGAAACACCATATATTTT.

The J gene is TRBJ1-5, the V gene TRBV30; 7 bases fit TRBD1. The CDR3 length is 14 residues. Trimming removed 3 bases from V and 3 bases from J; junction bases left unmatched: 5. Germline loops: CDR1 GTSNPN, CDR2 SVGIG (reference sequence). The DNA for the CDR3 is TGTGCCTGGAGCAGGGGACAGATCAATCAGCCCCAGCATTTT. It is translated as CAWSRGQINQPQHF.

The chain couples TRBV20-1 to TRBJ2-5, with 12 bases identical to TRBD1. J was trimmed by 6 bases and V by 3 bases; bases with no gene match: 8. CDR3 size: 15 residues. The germline gives CDR1 DFQATT, CDR2 SNEGSKA (reference sequence). Here the CDR3 reads CSASPTGTGGQTQYF. The CDR3 DNA sequence: TGCAGTGCTAGTCCTACCGGGACAGGGGGCCAGACCCAGTACTTC.

This chain links TRBV9 with TRBJ2-1; maybe TRBD1 (6 bases). This CDR3 comprises 14 residues. The ends were cut back, 1 base at V and 7 bases at J, with 12 bases in the middle. Germline CDR1 is SGDLS and CDR2 is YYNGEE. The CDR3 DNA reads TGTGCCAGCAGCGTACAGGGGTATGGGAATGAGCAGTTCTTC. Protein sequence: CASSVQGYGNEQFF.

This chain connects TRBV19 to TRBJ2-7; 7 bases align to TRBD2. The CDR3 contains 12 residues. V lost 8 bases, J lost 4 bases, and 5 bases stayed unmatched. The germline gives CDR1 LNHDA, CDR2 SQIVND (reference sequence). CDR3 region: CASRGVGYEQYF. The CDR3 coding sequence is TGTGCCAGTCGGGGGGTCGGGTACGAGCAGTACTTC.

This chain connects TRBV5-1 to TRBJ2-1, with 8 bases aligning to TRBD2. The CDR3 covers 15 residues. CDR1 is SGHRS, CDR2 YFSETQ, per germline. Losses at the gene ends were 3 bases for V and 7 bases for J; bases not matched to a gene: 9. The CDR3 DNA reads TGCGCCAGCAGCTGGAGCGGGAGCGGCGGGAATGAGCAGTTCTTC. This encodes CASSWSGSGGNEQFF.

The sample holds one count of this clone. The chain joins TRBV30 to TRBJ2-2; 8 bases map to TRBD1. This CDR3 has 15 residues. CDR1 is GTSNPN and CDR2 is SVGIG in the germline V gene (reference sequence). J lost 4 bases, V lost 3 bases, and 7 bases had no gene match. The CDR3 DNA follows: TGTGCCTGGAGCTTCGGACAGGGTCTCACCGGGGAGCTGTTTTTT. Amino acids: CAWSFGQGLTGELFF.

This chain uses TRBV6-2 or TRBV6-3 with TRBJ2-2; 10 bases line up with TRBD2. This CDR3 spans 18 amino acids. CDR1 and CDR2 (germline): MNHEY, SVGEGT. Trimming took 0 bases from V and 0 from J; bases not matched to a gene: 4. CDR3 amino acids: CASSYSSGRAANTGELFF. The DNA for the CDR3 is TGTGCCAGCAGTTACTCAAGCGGGAGGGCCGCGAACACCGGGGAGCTGTTTTTT.

This rearrangement joins TRBV19 to TRBJ1-1; D is uncertain. CDR1 and CDR2 (germline): LNHDA, SQIVND (reference sequence). The CDR3 extends over 13 amino acids. Trimming shortened V by 4 bases and J by 5 bases, and 11 bases separated the two germline ends. The CDR3 DNA reads as TGTGCCAGTAGTACTTACCGGGAAACTGAAGCTTTCTTT. Its protein product is CASSTYRETEAFF.

The V gene is TRBV19, the J gene TRBJ2-1, with 11 bases lining up with TRBD2. This CDR3 is built from 14 residues. The germline V gene has CDR1 LNHDA and CDR2 SQIVND (reference sequence). Trimming took 6 bases from V and 4 from J; bases not matched to a gene: 2. In nucleotides, the CDR3 is TGTGCCAGTAGCGGGACTAGCGGATACAATGAGCAGTTCTTC. Protein sequence: CASSGTSGYNEQFF.